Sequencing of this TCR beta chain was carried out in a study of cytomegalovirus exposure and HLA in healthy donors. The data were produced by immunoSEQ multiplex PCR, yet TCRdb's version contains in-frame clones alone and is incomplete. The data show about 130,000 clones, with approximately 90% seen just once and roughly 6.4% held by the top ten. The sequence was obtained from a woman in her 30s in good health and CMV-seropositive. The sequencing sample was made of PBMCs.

The CDR3 region has the DNA TGTGCCAGCAGTGATGGGGAGGGTAAGGAATCTGGAAACACCATATATTTT. The encoded protein is CASSDGEGKESGNTIYF. The chain couples TRBV6-4 to TRBJ1-3, with D unclear. V was pared by 3 bases and J by 1 base, with 16 bases between. Germline V lookup: CDR1 MRHNA, CDR2 SNTAGT. The CDR3 sequence is 17 residues long.